This T cell receptor beta chain derives from a study of identical twins. Note on this clonotype: Its antigen is still unknown.

TCRdb used MiXCR to reprocess the 5' RACE reads, holding one entry per CDR3 protein. This repertoire shows 300,000 to 400,000 distinct CDR3 sequences, roughly 9% found once; its top ten account for roughly 8.7%. Per the germline V gene, CDR1 is KGHDR and CDR2 is SFDVKD. V was trimmed by 7 bases and J by 6 bases, leaving 17 bases between them. The CDR3 is 14 amino acids. Everyone who gave samples was a healthy Caucasian. Whole-study results and caveats: For monozygotic twins, models underestimated out-of-frame TCR alpha sharing.

The TCR was taken from a woman aged 50 to 60 in good health. The chain couples TRBV24-1 to TRBJ1-2; D possibly corresponds to TRBD1 (6 bases). The source material was naive T cells sorted from blood. The CDR3 region is CATRGRQAGDGYTF. Written as DNA, the CDR3 is TGTGCCACCAGGGGAAGACAGGCGGGCGATGGCTACACCTTC.